This passage covers 8 T cell receptor beta chains from one sample sequenced in a study of beta chain features in type 1 diabetes. The sequenced template was cDNA made from the entire isolated RNA. Assay used: immunoSEQ multiplex PCR; TCRdb lists only in-frame clones, some missing. The table has 60,000 or so clones, 52% seen once. Study conclusions and caveats: Shortening that was moderate but significant affected the TCRB CDR3s of Type 1 diabetes patients in all four CD4+ subsets.

These TCRs' antigens remain unknown. The specimen was Tregs from blood. These receptors were obtained from a woman aged 40 to 55 with type 1 diabetes.

V usage is TRBV7-9 and J usage is TRBJ1-2; a possible D gene is TRBD1 (6 bases). Trimming left V 1 base short and J 5 bases short, with 8 bases between. Germline values: CDR1 SEHNR, CDR2 FQNEAQ (reference sequence). This CDR3 comprises 13 residues. The CDR3 DNA sequence: TGTGCCAGCAGCTTAGTTCAGGGGTATGGCTACACCTTC. This translates into CASSLVQGYGYTF.

This chain joins TRBV28 and TRBJ1-5, with no clear D. From germline, CDR1 is MDHEN and CDR2 SYDVKM. The CDR3 loop spans 11 amino acids. The V end lost 6 bases, the J end lost 11 bases, and 11 bases lay between the germline ends. In DNA, the CDR3 is TGTGCCAGCAGCACCCGAGTTGCCCAGCATTTT. It translates to CASSTRVAQHF.

This clone showed up just a few times. The chain uses TRBV7-6 and TRBJ1-4; 8 bases agree with TRBD1. V gave up 5 bases and J gave up 8 bases; unmatched junction bases: 7. The CDR3 totals 14 residues. Per germline, CDR1 SGHVS and CDR2 FNYEAQ. In DNA form, the CDR3 reads TGTGCCAGCAGCCGGACAGGGCAGGGCGAAAAACTGTTTTTT. Translation gives CASSRTGQGEKLFF. Combining the CDR3 with reference TRBV7-6 and TRBJ1-4 gives the whole variable domain GAGVSQSPRYKVTKRGQDVALRCDPISGHVSLYWYRQALGQGPEFLTYFNYEAQQDKSGLPNDRFSAERPEGSISTLTIQRTEQRDSAMYRCASSRTGQGEKLFFGSGTQLSVL.

J is TRBJ2-1 and V is TRBV7-3; 10 bases are a match to TRBD2. CDR1 SGHTA and CDR2 FQGTGA come from the germline V gene. The CDR3 loop spans 15 amino acids. V was clipped by 5 bases and J by 5 bases; unmatched bases: 6. The CDR3 region has the DNA TGTGCCAGCAGCCCTAGCGGGAGATCCGACAATGAGCAGTTCTTC. It codes for CASSPSGRSDNEQFF.

A few counts support this clone. Other DNA sequences within the sample encode an identical CDR3. The chain carries TRBV5-1 and TRBJ2-7; no definite D call. The germline gives CDR1 SGHRS, CDR2 YFSETQ. V lost 0 bases to trimming and J lost 3 bases, with 4 bases between them. The CDR3 sequence is 12 residues long. In nucleotides, the CDR3 is TGCGCCAGCAGCTTGGGAGGCTACGAGCAGTACTTC. Protein product: CASSLGGYEQYF.

J is TRBJ1-2 and V is TRBV28; 7 nucleotides align to TRBD1. The V segment lost 3 bases and the J segment 5 bases; nucleotides outside the gene matches: 6. Per the germline V gene, CDR1 is MDHEN and CDR2 is SYDVKM. The CDR3 is 14 amino acids. The CDR3 DNA reads as TGTGCCAGCAGTTTTCCAGGGGGTGGATATGGCTACACCTTC. It specifies CASSFPGGGYGYTF.

This clone was seen once. The V gene is TRBV2, the J gene TRBJ2-1; 13 bases agree with TRBD2. CDR1 and CDR2 from the germline V gene are SNHLY and FYNNEI. Trimming at V came to 4 bases and at J to 10 bases, leaving 7 bases not matched to a gene. The CDR3 loop spans 15 amino acids. The CDR3 loop is CASSGDGLAGEEQFF. The CDR3 nucleotides read TGTGCCAGCAGTGGGGACGGACTAGCGGGAGAAGAGCAGTTCTTC. Variable domain in full (rest from reference TRBV2 and TRBJ2-1): EPEVTQTPSHQVTQMGQEVILRCVPISNHLYFYWYRQILGQKVEFLVSFYNNEISEKSEIFDDQFSVERPDGSNFTLKIRSTKLEDSAMYFCASSGDGLAGEEQFFGPGTRLTVL.

CDR3 sequence (DNA): TGCGCCAGCAGCCCTGGTCGGTCCGTTCGGGATGAGCAGTTCTTC. It translates to CASSPGRSVRDEQFF. This chain links TRBV5-1 with TRBJ2-1; D not resolved. The CDR3 is 15 residues long. Trimming removed 4 bases at V and 8 bases at J, with 19 bases between. From germline, CDR1 is SGHRS and CDR2 YFSETQ.